These 10 T cell receptor beta chains were sequenced from one sample in a study of read filtering for tumor transcriptome and immune sequencing. The library was built from roughly 400 ng RNA with molecular barcoded adaptors for alpha/delta and beta/gamma chains. MiXCR, applied by TCRdb to the reads, yields one record per CDR3 protein. The repertoire holds under 50,000 distinct CDR3 sequences, roughly an eighth seen once, with about 26% in the top ten. The sequenced sample was a population of CD138-negative cells sorted from bone marrow. All receptors come from a donor at least 40 years old with multiple myeloma.

This clonotype came up many times. This chain uses TRBV2 with TRBJ2-2; D remains ambiguous. The CDR3 loop spans 13 amino acids. The V gene lost 4 bases and the J gene lost 5 bases, with 8 bases spanning the gap. Germline V lookup: CDR1 SNHLY, CDR2 FYNNEI. Here the CDR3 DNA reads TGTGCCAGCAGTGGTCAGGCTACCGGGGAGCTGTTTTTT. This encodes CASSGQATGELFF.

This clonotype was detected ten times or more. The rearrangement joins TRBV12-3 or TRBV12-4 to TRBJ2-4; TRBD1 might be the D (5 bases). The CDR3 runs 15 residues. Trimming removed 5 bases from V and 0 bases from J, with 11 bases in between. In nucleotides, the CDR3 is TGTGCCAGCAGTCAAGGACACCCAGCCAAAAACATTCAGTACTTC. Encoded protein: CASSQGHPAKNIQYF.

This clonotype was seen ten or more times. The J gene is TRBJ2-7, the V gene TRBV28, with 9 positions matching TRBD2. The CDR3 covers 15 residues. Germline CDR1 MDHEN, CDR2 SYDVKM. Trimming cost V 5 bases and J 5 bases; bases outside gene matches: 10. Written as DNA, the CDR3 is TGTGCCAGCAGTAAACCGGGACTAGCTGTCCACGAGCAGTACTTC. It translates to CASSKPGLAVHEQYF.

Concerning this clonotype: This may come from a read error, since a much larger clone is one base off. The V call is TRBV20-1, the J call TRBJ1-4, with a weak D call TRBD1 (6 bases). The CDR3 length is 13 residues. Per germline, CDR1 DFQATT and CDR2 SNEGSKA (reference sequence). The CDR3 protein is CSASRAGDEKRFF. In DNA form, the CDR3 reads TGCAGTGCTAGTCGGGCAGGGGATGAAAAACGGTTTTTT.

Ten or more counts support this clonotype. The chain recombines TRBV28 with TRBJ2-7; D remains unclear. The V end was cut by 2 bases, the J end by 2 bases, with 10 bases between. Germline CDR1 MDHEN, CDR2 SYDVKM. The CDR3 is 14 amino acids. CDR3 amino acids: CASSLVGYAYEQYF. CDR3 sequence (DNA): TGTGCCAGCAGTTTAGTCGGTTACGCCTACGAGCAGTACTTC.

This clonotype appeared many times. This chain uses TRBV6-2 or TRBV6-3 with TRBJ2-2; 8 bases match TRBD2. Trimming took 1 base from V and 3 from J; bases not matched to a gene: 4. In germline, CDR1 is MNHEY, CDR2 SVGEGT. The CDR3 is 16 amino acids. CDR3 protein: CASSYYLLADTGELFF. In nucleotides, the CDR3 is TGTGCCAGCAGTTACTACTTACTAGCGGACACCGGGGAGCTGTTTTTT.

At least ten counts were recorded for this clonotype. The chain has TRBV5-1 and TRBJ2-2, with 7 bases lining up with TRBD1. This CDR3 has 16 residues. The V gene end was trimmed by 3 bases and the J gene end by 7 bases; junction bases not matched to a gene: 12. CDR1 is SGHRS, CDR2 YFSETQ, per germline. CDR3 sequence reads: CASSYQGDWANGELFF. For the CDR3, the DNA is TGCGCCAGCAGCTACCAGGGGGATTGGGCGAACGGGGAGCTGTTTTTT.

To note about this clonotype: A much larger clone differs from this one at a single base, so this may be a read error. In this CDR3 the conserved last residue, phenylalanine or tryptophan, is missing, so a read error is likely. This rearrangement joins TRBV11-2 to TRBJ1-1; weak D call: TRBD1 (5 bases). Germline V gives CDR1 SGHAT, CDR2 FQNNGV. The CDR3 totals 13 residues. V shed 5 bases and J shed 7 bases, with 14 bases lying between them. In DNA, the CDR3 is TGTGCCAGCAGCCACGCAGACAGTAATGAAGCTTTCTCT. Translating gives CASSHADSNEAFS.

This clonotype showed up many times. The J gene is TRBJ2-6, the V gene TRBV5-1; TRBD1 matches at 11 bases. CDR1 is SGHRS, CDR2 YFSETQ, per germline. This CDR3 comprises 17 residues. The trim removed 3 bases at V and 3 bases at J, leaving 5 bases unmatched. This CDR3 reads CASSSGTGGIGANVLTF. The CDR3 DNA follows: TGCGCCAGCAGCTCCGGGACAGGGGGGATTGGGGCCAACGTCCTGACTTTC.

This clonotype occurred many times. The rearrangement uses TRBV5-4 and TRBJ2-2, with 15 nucleotides matching TRBD2. CDR1 SGHNT and CDR2 YYREEE come from the germline V gene (reference sequence). After removal of 3 bases from V and 1 base from J, the junction contained 13 bases not matched to a gene. The CDR3 has 21 residues. The CDR3 region is CASSSGTPGLAGGRNTGELFF. The CDR3 nucleotides are TGTGCCAGCAGCTCCGGGACTCCGGGACTAGCGGGAGGCCGGAACACCGGGGAGCTGTTTTTT.